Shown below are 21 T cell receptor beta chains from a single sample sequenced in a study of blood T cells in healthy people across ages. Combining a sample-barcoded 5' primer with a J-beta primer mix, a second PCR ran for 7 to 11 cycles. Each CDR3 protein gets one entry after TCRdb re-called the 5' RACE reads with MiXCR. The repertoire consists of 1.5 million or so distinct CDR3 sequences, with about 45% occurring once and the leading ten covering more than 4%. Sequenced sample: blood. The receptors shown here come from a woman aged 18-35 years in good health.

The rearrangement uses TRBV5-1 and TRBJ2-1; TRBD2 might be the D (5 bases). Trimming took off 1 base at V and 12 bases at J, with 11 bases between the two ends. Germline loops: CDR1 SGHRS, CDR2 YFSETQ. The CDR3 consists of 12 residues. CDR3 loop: CASSLKSGWQFF. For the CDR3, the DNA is TGCGCCAGCAGCTTGAAGAGCGGTTGGCAGTTCTTC.

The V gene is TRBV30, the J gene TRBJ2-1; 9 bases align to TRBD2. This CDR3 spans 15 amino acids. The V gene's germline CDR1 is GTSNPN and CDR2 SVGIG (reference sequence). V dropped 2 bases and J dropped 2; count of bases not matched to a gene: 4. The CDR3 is CAWSWRGGTYNEQFF. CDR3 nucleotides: TGTGCCTGGAGTTGGCGGGGGGGCACCTACAATGAGCAGTTCTTC. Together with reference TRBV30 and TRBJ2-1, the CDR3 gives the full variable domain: SQTIHQWPATLVQPVGSPLSLECTVEGTSNPNLYWYRQAAGRGLQLLFYSVGIGQISSEVPQNLSASRPQDRQFILSSKKLLLSDSGFYLCAWSWRGGTYNEQFFGPGTRLTVL.

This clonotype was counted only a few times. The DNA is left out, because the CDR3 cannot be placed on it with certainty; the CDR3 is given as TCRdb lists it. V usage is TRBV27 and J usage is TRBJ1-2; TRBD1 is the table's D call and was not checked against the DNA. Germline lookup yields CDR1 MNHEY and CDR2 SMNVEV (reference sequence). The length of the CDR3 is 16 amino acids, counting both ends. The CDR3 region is CASSTSTGSLYGGYTF.

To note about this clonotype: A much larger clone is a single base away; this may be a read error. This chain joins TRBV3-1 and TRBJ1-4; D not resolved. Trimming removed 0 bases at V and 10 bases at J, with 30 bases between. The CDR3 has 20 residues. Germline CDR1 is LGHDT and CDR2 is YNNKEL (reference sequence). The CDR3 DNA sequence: TGTGCCAGCAGCCAAGAAGTTCACTCGGGGATATCGAGGTCAGGTGGAAAACTGTTTTTT. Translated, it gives CASSQEVHSGISRSGGKLFF.

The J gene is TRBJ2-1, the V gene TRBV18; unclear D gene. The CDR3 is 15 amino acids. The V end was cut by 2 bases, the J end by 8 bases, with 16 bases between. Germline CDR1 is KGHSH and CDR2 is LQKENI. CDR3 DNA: TGTGCCAGCTCACCAAACCTTCCGGGCAGCGATGAGCAGTTCTTC. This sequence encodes CASSPNLPGSDEQFF.

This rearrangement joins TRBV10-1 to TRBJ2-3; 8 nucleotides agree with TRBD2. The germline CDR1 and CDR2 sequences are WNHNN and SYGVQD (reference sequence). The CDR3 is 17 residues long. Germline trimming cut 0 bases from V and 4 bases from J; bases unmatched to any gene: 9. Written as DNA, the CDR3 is TGCGCCAGCAGTGAGTCCAGCGGGAGTAGTGGGTCAGATACGCAGTATTTT. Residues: CASSESSGSSGSDTQYF.

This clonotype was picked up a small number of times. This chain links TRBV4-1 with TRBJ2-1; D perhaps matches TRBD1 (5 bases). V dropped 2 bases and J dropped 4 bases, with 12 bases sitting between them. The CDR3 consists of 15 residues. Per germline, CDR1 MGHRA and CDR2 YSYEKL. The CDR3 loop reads CASSQPTDYYNEQFF. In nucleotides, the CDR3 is TGCGCCAGCAGCCAACCGACAGATTATTACAATGAGCAGTTCTTC.

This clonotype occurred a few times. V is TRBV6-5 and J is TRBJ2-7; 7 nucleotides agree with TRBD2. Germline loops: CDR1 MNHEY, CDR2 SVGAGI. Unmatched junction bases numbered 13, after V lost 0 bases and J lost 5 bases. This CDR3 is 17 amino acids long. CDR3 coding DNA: TGTGCCAGCAGTTACTCGGGAGCGGGACGGACATCCCACGAGCAGTACTTC. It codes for CASSYSGAGRTSHEQYF.

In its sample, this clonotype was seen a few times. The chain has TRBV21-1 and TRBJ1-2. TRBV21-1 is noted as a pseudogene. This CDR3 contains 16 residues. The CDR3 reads CASSKRYDHNLGGYTF. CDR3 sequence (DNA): TGTGCCAGCAGCAAACGATATGACCATAACTTAGGGGGCTACACCTTC.

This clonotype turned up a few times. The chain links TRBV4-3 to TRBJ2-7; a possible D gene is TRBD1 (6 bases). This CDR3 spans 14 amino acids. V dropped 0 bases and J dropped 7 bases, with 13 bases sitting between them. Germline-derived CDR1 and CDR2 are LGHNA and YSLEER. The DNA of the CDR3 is TGCGCCAGCAGCCAAGATATGGGGGCCCTAGAGCAGTACTTC. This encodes CASSQDMGALEQYF.

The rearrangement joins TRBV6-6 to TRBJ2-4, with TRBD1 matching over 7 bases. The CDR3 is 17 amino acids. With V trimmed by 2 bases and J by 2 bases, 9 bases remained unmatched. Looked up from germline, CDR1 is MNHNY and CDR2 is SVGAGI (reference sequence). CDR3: CASSYAQQGVTKNIQYF. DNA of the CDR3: TGTGCCAGCAGTTACGCCCAGCAGGGGGTAACCAAAAACATTCAGTACTTC.

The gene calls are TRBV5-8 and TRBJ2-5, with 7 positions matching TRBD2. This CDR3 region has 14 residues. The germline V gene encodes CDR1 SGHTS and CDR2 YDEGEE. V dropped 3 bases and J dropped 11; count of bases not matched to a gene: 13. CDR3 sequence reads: CASSSTQRGGEQYF. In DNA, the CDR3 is TGTGCCAGCAGCTCGACACAGCGGGGAGGGGAGCAGTACTTC. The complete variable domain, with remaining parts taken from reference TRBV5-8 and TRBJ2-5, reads EAGVTQSPTHLIKTRGQQATLRCSPISGHTSVYWYQQALGLGLQFLLWYDEGEERNRGNFPPRFSGRQFPNYSSELNVNALELEDSALYLCASSSTQRGGEQYFGPGTRLLVL.

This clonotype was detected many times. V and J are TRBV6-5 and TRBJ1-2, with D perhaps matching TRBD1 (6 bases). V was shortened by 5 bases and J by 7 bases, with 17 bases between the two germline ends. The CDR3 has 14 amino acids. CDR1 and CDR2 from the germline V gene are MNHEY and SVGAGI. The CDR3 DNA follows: TGTGCCAGCAGTAGTCATACAGGGAGACCTGGCTACACCTTC. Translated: CASSSHTGRPGYTF.

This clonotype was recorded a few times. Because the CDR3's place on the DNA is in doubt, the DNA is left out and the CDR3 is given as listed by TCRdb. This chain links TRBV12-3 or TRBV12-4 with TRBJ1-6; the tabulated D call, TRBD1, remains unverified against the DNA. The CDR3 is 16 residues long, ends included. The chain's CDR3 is CASSSSTTGTHSPLHF.

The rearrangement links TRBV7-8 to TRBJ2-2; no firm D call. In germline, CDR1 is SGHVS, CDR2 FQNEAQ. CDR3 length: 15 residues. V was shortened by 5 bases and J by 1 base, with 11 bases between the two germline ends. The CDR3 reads CASSLIPQNTGELFF. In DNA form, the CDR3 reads TGTGCCAGCAGCCTAATCCCACAGAACACCGGGGAGCTGTTTTTT.

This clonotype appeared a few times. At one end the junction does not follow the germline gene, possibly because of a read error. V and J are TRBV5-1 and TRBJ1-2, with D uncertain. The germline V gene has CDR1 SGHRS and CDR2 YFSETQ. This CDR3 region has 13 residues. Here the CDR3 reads CASSLAVDYGYTF. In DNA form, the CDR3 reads TGTGCCAGCAGCTTGGCCGTAGACTATGGCTACACCTTC.

This chain's CDR3 is CASSIGGQETQYF. In DNA, the CDR3 is TGTGCCAGCAGCATTGGGGGGCAAGAGACCCAGTACTTC. This chain joins TRBV7-9 and TRBJ2-5; TRBD2 is a possible D gene (6 bases). Trimming left V 5 bases short and J 2 bases short, with 9 bases between. The CDR3 length is 13 residues. CDR1 SEHNR and CDR2 FQNEAQ come from the germline V gene (reference sequence). Filled out from reference TRBV7-9 and TRBJ2-5, the complete variable domain reads DTGVSQNPRHKITKRGQNVTFRCDPISEHNRLYWYRQTLGQGPEFLTYFQNEAQLEKSRLLSDRFSAERPKGSFSTLEIQRTEQGDSAMYLCASSIGGQETQYFGPGTRLLVL.

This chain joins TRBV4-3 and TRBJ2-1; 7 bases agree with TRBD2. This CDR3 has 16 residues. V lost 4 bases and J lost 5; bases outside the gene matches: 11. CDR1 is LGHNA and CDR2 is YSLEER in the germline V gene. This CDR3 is CASSLLAELPNNEQFF. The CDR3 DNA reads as TGCGCCAGCAGCCTCCTAGCGGAACTTCCTAACAATGAGCAGTTCTTC.

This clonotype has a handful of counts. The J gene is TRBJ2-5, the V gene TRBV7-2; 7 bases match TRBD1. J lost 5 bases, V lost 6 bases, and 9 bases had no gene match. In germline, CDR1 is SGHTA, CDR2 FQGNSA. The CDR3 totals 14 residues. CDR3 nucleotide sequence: TGTGCCAGCAGGCCCCGACAGGGAATCGAGACCCAGTACTTC. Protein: CASRPRQGIETQYF. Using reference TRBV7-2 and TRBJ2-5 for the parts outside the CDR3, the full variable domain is GAGVSQSPSNKVTEKGKDVELRCDPISGHTALYWYRQSLGQGLEFLIYFQGNSAPDKSGLPSDRFSAERTGGSVSTLTIQRTQQEDSAVYLCASRPRQGIETQYFGPGTRLLVL.

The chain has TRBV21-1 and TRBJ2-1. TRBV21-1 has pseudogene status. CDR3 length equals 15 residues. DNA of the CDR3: TGTGCCAGCAGCTCTCAAGCGAGCTCCTACAATGAGCAGTTCTTC. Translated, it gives CASSSQASSYNEQFF.

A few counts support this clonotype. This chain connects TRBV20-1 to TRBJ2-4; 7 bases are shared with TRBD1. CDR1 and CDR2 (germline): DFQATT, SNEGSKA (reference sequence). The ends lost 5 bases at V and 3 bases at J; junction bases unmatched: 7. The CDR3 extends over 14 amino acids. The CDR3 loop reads CSARDGTVKNIQYF. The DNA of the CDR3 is TGCAGTGCTCGCGACGGGACAGTCAAAAACATTCAGTACTTC.